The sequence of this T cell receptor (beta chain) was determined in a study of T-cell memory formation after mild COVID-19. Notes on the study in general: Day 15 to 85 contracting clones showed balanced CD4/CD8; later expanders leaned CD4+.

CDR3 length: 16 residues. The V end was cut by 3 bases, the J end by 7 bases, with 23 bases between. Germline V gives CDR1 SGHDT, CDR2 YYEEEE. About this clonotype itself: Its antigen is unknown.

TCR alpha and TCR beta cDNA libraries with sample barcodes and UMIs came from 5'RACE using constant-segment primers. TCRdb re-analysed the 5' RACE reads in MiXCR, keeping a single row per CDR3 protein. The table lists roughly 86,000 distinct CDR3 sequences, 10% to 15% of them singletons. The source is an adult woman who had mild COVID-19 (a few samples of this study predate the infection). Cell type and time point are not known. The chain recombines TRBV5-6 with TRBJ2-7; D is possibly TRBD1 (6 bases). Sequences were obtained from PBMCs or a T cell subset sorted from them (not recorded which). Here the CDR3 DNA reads TGTGCCAGCAGCTCCGCCCGGGACATGTTACCCCGGGAGCAGTACTTC. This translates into CASSSARDMLPREQYF.